This T cell receptor beta chain was sequenced in a study of blood T cells in healthy people across ages. General study findings and limits: Age showed a roughly linear inverse relationship with TCR beta diversity per million T cells.

Concerning this clonotype: Its matching antigen is unknown.

The V gene's germline CDR1 is SNHLY and CDR2 FYNNEI. Trimming pared 3 bases from V and 8 bases from J, leaving 23 bases between. The CDR3 has 17 amino acids. Together with a sample-barcoded 5' primer, a J-beta primer mix was included in a second PCR lasting about 7 to 12 cycles. TCRdb reanalysed the 5' RACE reads using MiXCR and keeps one entry per CDR3 protein. The sample has some 940,000 distinct CDR3 sequences; 25% to 30% are singletons. These same records also appear under a second study, on T cells of mothers and their children. Per that study: Each child gave around 3 million TCR beta CDR3 reads (each mother, over 8.5 million).

Sequencing was carried out using blood. This rearrangement joins TRBV2 to TRBJ2-4; maybe TRBD2 (7 bases). This sequence originates from a woman in her forties in good health. CDR3 nucleotide sequence: TGTGCCAGCAGTGACCGGGTGCAGGGGTGGAGCGGGGACATTCAGTACTTC. It encodes CASSDRVQGWSGDIQYF.